This record looks at one TCR beta chain sequence and its context. Its matching antigen is unknown. This specimen comes from a study of blood T cells in healthy people across ages. Primed by a sample-barcoded 5' primer and a J-beta primer mix, a second PCR proceeded for roughly 7 to 11 cycles. TCRdb redid the calling of the 5' RACE reads with MiXCR, one entry per CDR3 protein. The sample records around 1,900,000 distinct CDR3 sequences, around 42% being singletons. V lost 6 bases, J lost 2 bases, and 7 bases stayed unmatched. This CDR3 region has 16 residues. Germline values: CDR1 MNHNY, CDR2 SVGAGI (reference sequence). General study results and limits: The recorded TCR beta diversity per million T cells decreased in a roughly linear manner with age.

Per sample, extraction of total RNA gave at least 6 micrograms in every case. The J gene is TRBJ2-5, the V gene TRBV6-6; 12 bases map to TRBD2. The source material was blood. The receptor was isolated from a human donor in good health. The CDR3 region is CASRRNGLAGQETQYF. For the CDR3, the DNA is TGTGCCAGCAGACGCAACGGACTAGCGGGGCAAGAGACCCAGTACTTC.